The 14 T cell receptor beta chains presented below share a single source sample, sequenced in a study of T cells in Graves' hyperthyroidism and ophthalmopathy. Using RNA transcripts as the source, TCR beta CDR3 regions were amplified. The TCR CDR3 was amplified in a first-round RT-PCR using the HTBI primer set. Each CDR3 protein is one row after TCRdb ran MiXCR on the multiplex PCR reads. Counted here are about 350,000 distinct CDR3 sequences, more than 11% occurring once; the ten biggest clones make up roughly 25%. Source material: blood. These receptors were obtained from a woman aged 30 to 39 with Graves' hyperthyroidism.

This clonotype was seen many times. The chain links TRBV12-3 or TRBV12-4 to TRBJ1-2; 9 nucleotides match TRBD1. The V segment lost 10 bases and the J segment 4 bases; nucleotides outside the gene matches: 7. CDR3 size: 13 residues. This CDR3 is CATRGDRVYGYTF. The CDR3 DNA sequence: TGTGCCACCCGTGGGGACAGGGTCTATGGCTACACCTTC.

The gene calls are TRBV5-1 and TRBJ2-1, with D possibly being TRBD2 (5 bases). The CDR3 is made up of 14 amino acids. The ends were cut back, 1 base at V and 5 bases at J, with 10 bases in the middle. Germline V lookup: CDR1 SGHRS, CDR2 YFSETQ. In DNA, the CDR3 is TGCGCCAGCAGCTTGCCCCCGCGGGACAATGAGCAGTTCTTC. Translated: CASSLPPRDNEQFF.

The V gene is TRBV20-1, the J gene TRBJ1-2; weak D call: TRBD1 (5 bases). CDR1 and CDR2 from the germline V gene are DFQATT and SNEGSKA (reference sequence). Trimming shortened V by 5 bases and J by 3 bases, and 16 bases separated the two germline ends. This CDR3 is 14 amino acids long. This CDR3 is CSAPRGPGDYGYTF. The DNA for the CDR3 is TGCAGTGCTCCAAGGGGCCCTGGTGACTATGGCTACACCTTC.

This clonotype has ten or more counts. The V and J genes are TRBV5-1 and TRBJ1-2; D is uncertain. Germline lookup yields CDR1 SGHRS and CDR2 YFSETQ. The germline V and J ends were trimmed by 0 bases and 3 bases, with 12 bases remaining between them. The CDR3 runs to 15 residues. This CDR3 reads CASSLEARTHYGYTF. The CDR3 coding sequence is TGCGCCAGCAGCTTGGAGGCTAGAACTCACTATGGCTACACCTTC.

This clonotype was counted a few times. The rearrangement joins TRBV20-1 to TRBJ2-5; 8 bases match TRBD2. Germline-derived CDR1 and CDR2 are DFQATT and SNEGSKA (reference sequence). The CDR3 spans 17 residues. V shed 6 bases, J shed 2 bases, and the junction held 17 bases outside the gene matches. The CDR3 bases are TGCAGTGCCAAGACTTCTAGCGGGTCGAGCCAGCAAGAGACCCAGTACTTC. Amino acid sequence: CSAKTSSGSSQQETQYF.

This clonotype was found a few times. The chain is built from TRBV7-3 and TRBJ1-6; D remains ambiguous. The CDR3 totals 15 residues. CDR1 and CDR2 (germline): SGHTA, FQGTGA. The V end lost 0 bases, the J end lost 8 bases, and 11 bases lay between the germline ends. CDR3 in amino acids: CASSLTVGFDSPLHF. CDR3 DNA: TGTGCCAGCAGCTTAACTGTAGGGTTTGATTCACCCCTCCACTTT.

This clonotype was seen only a few times. The rearrangement links TRBV11-2 to TRBJ2-5; D gene uncertain. This CDR3 is built from 13 residues. Trimming took off 3 bases at V and 4 bases at J, with 9 bases between the two ends. Per germline, CDR1 SGHAT and CDR2 FQNNGV. Here the CDR3 DNA reads TGTGCCAGCAGCTTTGCCAGCCTAGAGACCCAGTACTTC. Protein: CASSFASLETQYF.

This clonotype was recorded many times. V is TRBV28 and J is TRBJ2-1, with a tentative D call TRBD1 (6 bases). The CDR3 is made up of 15 amino acids. Trimming removed 4 bases at V and 3 bases at J, with 13 bases between. Germline CDR1 and CDR2: MDHEN and SYDVKM. The CDR3 DNA follows: TGTGCCAGCAGTTCCAGGGGAAGAGACTACAATGAGCAGTTCTTC. Protein sequence: CASSSRGRDYNEQFF.

J is TRBJ1-4 and V is TRBV7-2; D might be TRBD1 (6 bases). CDR3 length: 14 amino acids. Germline V gene sequence: CDR1 SGHTA, CDR2 FQGNSA. Deletions cut 3 bases from V and 5 bases from J, with 10 bases between. CDR3 region: CASSLQGRNEKLFF. CDR3 nucleotide sequence: TGTGCCAGCAGCTTGCAGGGGAGGAATGAAAAACTGTTTTTT.

The sample holds many counts of this clonotype. The V and J genes are TRBV3-1 and TRBJ1-1, with D possibly being TRBD1 (5 bases). The germline gives CDR1 LGHDT, CDR2 YNNKEL (reference sequence). CDR3 length equals 13 residues. V lost 3 bases to trimming and J lost 0 bases, with 5 bases between them. CDR3 region: CASSQGLNTEAFF. Written as DNA, the CDR3 is TGTGCCAGCAGCCAGGGACTGAACACTGAAGCTTTCTTT.

Remarks on this clonotype: A much larger clone lies one base from this, so it may be a read error. V usage is TRBV20-1 and J usage is TRBJ2-1; D not resolved. Germline lookup yields CDR1 DFQATT and CDR2 SNEGSKA (reference sequence). V was cut by 3 bases and J by 12 bases, with 15 bases left in between. The CDR3 sequence is 12 residues long. The CDR3 bases are TGCAGTGCTAGTCTCCCCTCCGGTGGGCAGTTCTTC. Translated, it gives CSASLPSGGQFF.

The CDR3 sequence: CASSYSGQGSLYGYTF. The CDR3 bases are TGTGCCAGCAGTTACTCGGGACAGGGGTCGTTGTATGGCTACACCTTC. The chain is built from TRBV6-2 or TRBV6-3 and TRBJ1-2, with TRBD1 matching over 10 bases. CDR1 and CDR2 (germline): MNHEY, SVGEGT. The CDR3 sequence is 16 residues long. The V segment lost 0 bases and the J segment 5 bases; nucleotides outside the gene matches: 6.

There are many counts of this clonotype. The genes are TRBV7-9 and TRBJ2-3; D ambiguous. Trimming took off 10 bases at V and 2 bases at J, with 19 bases between the two ends. Germline V gene data show CDR1 as SEHNR and CDR2 as FQNEAQ (reference sequence). The CDR3 has 15 residues. The CDR3 sequence: CATPEIAGNTDTQYF. As DNA, the CDR3 is TGTGCCACCCCTGAAATCGCCGGAAACACAGATACGCAGTATTTT.

This clonotype was seen only a few times. V usage is TRBV19 and J usage is TRBJ1-5; D is perhaps TRBD1 (5 bases). Trimming stripped 11 bases from V and 4 bases from J, with 15 bases between. From germline, CDR1 is LNHDA and CDR2 SQIVND (reference sequence). The CDR3 totals 13 residues. The CDR3 loop reads CAGAGNDNQPQHF. The CDR3 nucleotides are TGTGCCGGGGCGGGGAACGATAATCAGCCCCAGCATTTT.